This TCR beta chain was recovered during a study of blood T cells in healthy people across ages. For this clonotype: Its target is not known.

V was clipped by 2 bases and J by 3 bases, with 14 bases between them. CDR1 and CDR2 (germline): MNHEY, SMNVEV (reference sequence). This CDR3 is 15 amino acids long. Study-wide findings and caveats: Relative to aged donors, long-lived donors carried more naive CD4+ cells and displayed higher diversity. Diversity figures derived from one million T cells were judged to underestimate the true value.

A second about 7 to 11 cycle PCR used barcoded and J-beta primers. One entry per CDR3 protein results from TCRdb running MiXCR on the 5' RACE reads. The sample yields approximately 1.5 million distinct CDR3 sequences, under 55% seen once. The chain carries TRBV27 and TRBJ2-7, with a weak D call TRBD2 (6 bases). The sample comprised blood. The receptor was derived from a woman aged 18-29 years in good health. CDR3 sequence (DNA): TGTGCCAGCAGTTTAAAGGGGAGGCCCTTCTACGAGCAGTACTTC. It encodes CASSLKGRPFYEQYF.